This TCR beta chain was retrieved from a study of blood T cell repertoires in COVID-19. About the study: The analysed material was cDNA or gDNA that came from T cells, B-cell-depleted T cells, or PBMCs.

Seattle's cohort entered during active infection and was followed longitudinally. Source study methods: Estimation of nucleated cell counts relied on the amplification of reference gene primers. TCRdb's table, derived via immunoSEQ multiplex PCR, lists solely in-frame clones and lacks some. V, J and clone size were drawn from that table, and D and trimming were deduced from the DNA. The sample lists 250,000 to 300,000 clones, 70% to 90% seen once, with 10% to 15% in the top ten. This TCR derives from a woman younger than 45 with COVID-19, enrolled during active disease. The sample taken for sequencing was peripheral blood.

The DNA of the CDR3 is TGTGCCACCAGCAGAGATGTCAGTAACACTGAAGCTTTCTTT. It translates to CATSRDVSNTEAFF. The genes are TRBV15 and TRBJ1-1; the D is unclear. The V gene's germline CDR1 is LNHNV and CDR2 YYDKDF (reference sequence). The CDR3 is 14 amino acids. With 0 bases removed from V and 2 bases from J, the gap between germline ends came to 7 bases.